Here is one TCR beta chain with its context. The specificity of this receptor is unknown. No much larger clonotype is one base removed from it; base qualities were not supplied. Each collaborating institution followed its own protocols to collect whole blood in K2EDTA tubes. For TCRbeta analysis, collaborator samples were shipped as frozen whole blood, as isolated PBMCs, or as DNA extracted from either sample type. These data belong to a study of blood T cell repertoires in COVID-19 (dated by TCRdb to 2019 to 2021). Describing the broader study: Samples from collaborators originated in the United States, Italy and Spain and spanned both the acute and convalescent phases of COVID-19. The prospective study material was composed of cDNA or gDNA derived from T cells, B-cell-depleted T cells, or PBMCs. HLA class I and class II types, where available, came from metadata supplied by the sample provider rather than from assay-based typing. Samples came from the ongoing ImmuneRACE study (first 160 participants) plus 1,254 subjects from 6 global collaborators. Nearly every sample came with metadata listing a de-identified subject ID, COVID-19 status, age in years and sex. A freely available public database, intended as a resource for researchers studying the immune response to SARS-CoV-2, is where the repertoires were released. Deeply sampled blood TCRbeta repertoires from subjects exposed to, actively infected with, or recovered from COVID-19 were included in the dataset.

Here is what the overall study found, with its caveats: The amount of clinical and demographic metadata varied by source and participant and was provided uncurated.

TCRbeta CDR3 regions were amplified from genomic DNA using the immunoSEQ Assay, a bias-controlled multiplex PCR. The original methods were these. Within the assay, amplification of reference gene primers was used to estimate how many nucleated cells each sample contained. To quantify the absolute abundance of each unique TCRbeta CDR3 rearrangement, sequence reads were collapsed and filtered. Productive Simpson clonality was computed per sample as the square root of Simpson's diversity index over productive rearrangements. TCRdb obtained this table from immuneACCESS and retained in-frame rearrangements with V and J assigned. These tables miss some clones; where compared with another copy, unresolved V genes account for less than half of the shortfall, and the remainder is unexplained. Clone size and the V and J calls come from that table; the DNA yielded D and trimming. Counted in this sample were 25,000 to 40,000 clones; about nine tenths of them appeared once. The ten largest clones capture roughly an eighth of the sample.

Sample: peripheral blood. This TCR was recovered from a human donor with active COVID-19. The donor label of this sample is uncertain.

The sequenced DNA is TGTGCCAGCAGCTCACTAGCGGGGGGGCGGGTGAGGGAGCTGTTTTTT. Translated, this gives CASSSLAGGRVRELFF. The rearranged segments are TRBV7-2 and TRBJ2-2, with 13 junctional bases fitting TRBD2. Trimmed from V: 4 bases; trimmed from J: 9 bases; junction bases lacking a gene match: 8. Inclusive of the bounding cysteine and phenylalanine, the CDR3 is 16 residues long. Just the 48-base CDR3 DNA is kept, in frame starting at base 1. CDR1 and CDR2 are read off the germline V gene as SGHTA and FQGNSA. The variable domain in full, with residues beyond the CDR3 obtained from the reference TRBV7-2 and TRBJ2-2 genes, is GAGVSQSPSNKVTEKGKDVELRCDPISGHTALYWYRQSLGQGLEFLIYFQGNSAPDKSGLPSDRFSAERTGGSVSTLTIQRTQQEDSAVYLCASSSLAGGRVRELFFGEGSRLTVL.